This TCR beta chain came from a study of shared clonotypes between healthy human individuals. The junction had 9 bases not matched to a gene; V was cut back by 1 base and J by 4 bases. Germline V gives CDR1 SGHTS, CDR2 YDEGEE. This CDR3 region has 16 residues. Using immunoSEQ multiplex PCR, the repertoire was profiled, and TCRdb retains in-frame clones only, with some absent. The sample records about 2 million clones, 85% to 95% being singletons. The clonotype originates from a man younger than 30 in good health. The chain employs TRBV5-8 and TRBJ2-5; 8 bases align to TRBD1. The specimen sequenced was naive CD4+ T cells sorted from blood. Specified subset: CD45RA+ positively selected. The CDR3 spells CASSLLGQGQRETQYF. The DNA for the CDR3 is TGTGCCAGCAGCTTGTTAGGACAGGGCCAAAGAGAGACCCAGTACTTC.